A single sample gave rise to the 18 T cell receptor beta chains below, sequenced in a study of T cell responses to AZD1222 COVID-19 vaccine. Sequenced by immunoSEQ multiplex PCR; TCRdb stores in-frame clones only, minus some. The sample comprises roughly 130,000 clones, roughly 85% of which are singletons, and roughly 1.6% rests with the top ten. The sample consisted of peripheral blood, taken on day 0 of AZD1222 vaccination. These TCRs come from an adult in good health.

The rearrangement joins TRBV7-6 to TRBJ2-2; D gene uncertain. With 5 bases removed from V and 4 bases from J, the gap between germline ends came to 17 bases. CDR1 and CDR2 from the germline V gene are SGHVS and FNYEAQ. The CDR3 is 16 residues long. The CDR3 sequence: CASSPDRVRSTGELFF. The CDR3 DNA sequence: TGTGCCAGCAGCCCGGACCGGGTTCGGAGCACCGGGGAGCTGTTTTTT.

The V call is TRBV9, the J call TRBJ2-2; D gene unclear. Per germline, CDR1 SGDLS and CDR2 YYNGEE. The CDR3 is 14 residues long. V was trimmed by 1 base and J by 5 bases, leaving 9 bases between them. The CDR3 protein is CASSVIESTGELFF. The CDR3 DNA sequence: TGTGCCAGCAGCGTAATAGAGTCAACCGGGGAGCTGTTTTTT. The entire variable domain, with the rest obtained from reference TRBV9 and TRBJ2-2, is as follows: DSGVTQTPKHLITATGQRVTLRCSPRSGDLSVYWYQQSLDQGLQFLIQYYNGEERAKGNILERFSAQQFPDLHSELNLSSLELGDSALYFCASSVIESTGELFFGEGSRLTVL.

This clone occurred once. This sequence joins TRBV27 and TRBJ1-5; unclear D gene. The CDR3 has 12 amino acids. V was shortened by 4 bases and J by 7 bases, with 8 bases between the two germline ends. Germline V gives CDR1 MNHEY, CDR2 SMNVEV (reference sequence). CDR3 sequence reads: CASSSPPQPQHF. DNA for the CDR3: TGTGCCAGCAGTTCCCCCCCCCAGCCCCAGCATTTT.

The chain carries TRBV12-3 or TRBV12-4 and TRBJ1-2; D is unclear. The CDR3 is 13 residues long. Trimming shortened V by 2 bases and J by 2 bases, and 6 bases separated the two germline ends. CDR3 region: CASSLTGNYGYTF. DNA of the CDR3: TGTGCCAGCAGTTTAACGGGGAACTATGGCTACACCTTC.

The chain couples TRBV15 to TRBJ2-3, with no clear D. Trimming removed 6 bases from V and 1 base from J, with 8 bases in between. The CDR3 has 13 amino acids. Germline V lookup: CDR1 LNHNV, CDR2 YYDKDF (reference sequence). CDR3 nucleotide sequence: TGTGCCACCAGATCCGTTGGCACAGATACGCAGTATTTT. Encoded protein: CATRSVGTDTQYF.

The V and J genes are TRBV5-1 and TRBJ2-1; TRBD2 matches 10 bases. Germline CDR1 SGHRS, CDR2 YFSETQ. The CDR3 loop spans 15 amino acids. J lost 5 bases, V lost 0 bases, and 2 bases had no gene match. The CDR3 DNA reads TGCGCCAGCAGCTTGGTCCTAGCGGGGGACAATGAGCAGTTCTTC. Protein product: CASSLVLAGDNEQFF.

The gene calls are TRBV4-2 and TRBJ1-2; D remains unclear. Trimming took off 0 bases at V and 7 bases at J, with 6 bases between the two ends. CDR1 is LGHNA and CDR2 is YNFKEQ in the germline V gene. The CDR3 runs 12 residues. The CDR3 is CASSQENGGYTF. CDR3 coding DNA: TGTGCCAGCAGCCAAGAGAACGGTGGCTACACCTTC.

The chain combines TRBV7-3 with TRBJ2-2, with D possibly being TRBD1 (5 bases). The CDR3 is 14 amino acids. CDR1 SGHTA and CDR2 FQGTGA come from the germline V gene. V was cut by 5 bases and J by 2 bases, with 9 bases left in between. The CDR3 reads CASSPDRNTGELFF. The CDR3 nucleotides are TGTGCCAGCAGCCCTGACAGAAACACCGGGGAGCTGTTTTTT.

The chain joins TRBV7-2 to TRBJ1-1; no firm D call. CDR3 length: 16 residues. V lost 2 bases and J 2 bases, leaving 15 bases between the germline ends. Germline assignment: CDR1 SGHTA and CDR2 FQGNSA. The CDR3 nucleotides are TGTGCCAGCAGCTTACGACCTCAAGTCAGTAACACTGAAGCTTTCTTT. Protein: CASSLRPQVSNTEAFF. Drawing the rest from reference TRBV7-2 and TRBJ1-1, the complete variable domain is GAGVSQSPSNKVTEKGKDVELRCDPISGHTALYWYRQSLGQGLEFLIYFQGNSAPDKSGLPSDRFSAERTGGSVSTLTIQRTQQEDSAVYLCASSLRPQVSNTEAFFGQGTRLTVV.

This chain connects TRBV3-1 (or the pseudogene TRBV3-2) to TRBJ1-1; 8 nucleotides match TRBD1. V shed 4 bases and J 1 base; nucleotides not matched to a gene: 2. CDR1 and CDR2 (germline): LGHDT, YNNKEL (reference sequence). The CDR3 covers 14 residues. The CDR3 is CASSLGTGNTEAFF. The CDR3 DNA follows: TGTGCCAGCAGCCTCGGGACAGGGAACACTGAAGCTTTCTTT.

The chain joins TRBV7-3 to TRBJ2-1; D is possibly TRBD1 (6 bases). This CDR3 region has 13 residues. Germline V gives CDR1 SGHTA, CDR2 FQGTGA. V gave up 5 bases and J gave up 9 bases, with 14 bases separating them. CDR3 protein: CASSPQGRFEQFF. CDR3 coding DNA: TGTGCCAGCAGCCCCCAGGGGAGATTTGAGCAGTTCTTC. Full variable domain (missing parts from reference TRBV7-3 and TRBJ2-1): GAGVSQTPSNKVTEKGKYVELRCDPISGHTALYWYRQSLGQGPEFLIYFQGTGAADDSGLPNDRFFAVRPEGSVSTLKIQRTERGDSAVYLCASSPQGRFEQFFGPGTRLTVL.

The chain joins TRBV9 to TRBJ2-7; TRBD2 aligns across 8 bases. CDR3 length equals 16 residues. Germline V gene data show CDR1 as SGDLS and CDR2 as YYNGEE. The V gene end was trimmed by 0 bases and the J gene end by 3 bases; junction bases not matched to a gene: 8. CDR3 loop: CASSVGGAGAYYEQYF. As DNA, the CDR3 is TGTGCCAGCAGCGTAGGGGGAGCGGGGGCTTACTACGAGCAGTACTTC.

A single count supports this clone. The rearrangement uses TRBV11-1 and TRBJ1-2; the match to TRBD1 covers 8 bases. With 1 base clipped from V and 6 bases from J, the junction kept 10 bases outside the gene matches. Germline lookup yields CDR1 SGHAT and CDR2 FQDESV (reference sequence). This CDR3 region has 16 residues. This CDR3 is CASSLEIGRGLNGYTF. DNA for the CDR3: TGTGCCAGCAGCTTAGAAATCGGCAGGGGGCTGAATGGCTACACCTTC. Combining the CDR3 with reference TRBV11-1 and TRBJ1-2 gives the whole variable domain EAEVAQSPRYKITEKSQAVAFWCDPISGHATLYWYRQILGQGPELLVQFQDESVVDDSQLPKDRFSAERLKGVDSTLKIQPAELGDSAMYLCASSLEIGRGLNGYTFGSGTRLTVV.

This chain connects TRBV3-1 (or the pseudogene TRBV3-2) to TRBJ2-3; D remains ambiguous. The CDR3 loop spans 16 amino acids. Per the germline V gene, CDR1 is LGHDT and CDR2 is YNNKEL (reference sequence). Between the trimmed V and J ends, which lost 0 bases and 2 bases, there was a span of 12 bases. CDR3 sequence: CASSQELTLYTDTQYF. CDR3 sequence (DNA): TGTGCCAGCAGCCAAGAATTGACACTCTACACAGATACGCAGTATTTT.

This clone occurred once. The chain links TRBV3-1 (or the pseudogene TRBV3-2) to TRBJ1-3, with 7 nucleotides matching TRBD1. This CDR3 region has 15 residues. Unmatched junction bases numbered 4, after V lost 4 bases and J lost 1 base. Germline loops: CDR1 LGHDT, CDR2 YNNKEL (reference sequence). The CDR3 region has the DNA TGTGCCAGCAGCCGGATACAGGGGTCTGGAAACACCATATATTTT. This sequence encodes CASSRIQGSGNTIYF.

This clone was observed a few times. This chain links TRBV6-8 with TRBJ2-7; D unclear. From germline, CDR1 is MNHGY and CDR2 SAAAGT. The V gene lost 2 bases and the J gene lost 2 bases, with 10 bases spanning the gap. This CDR3 contains 14 residues. Here the CDR3 reads CASSYGRWAYEQYF. The CDR3 DNA is TGTGCCAGCAGTTACGGACGGTGGGCCTACGAGCAGTACTTC.

This CDR3 reads CASSLGTFNTGELFF. In DNA, the CDR3 is TGTGCCAGCAGCTTGGGGACTTTTAACACCGGGGAGCTGTTTTTT. The V and J genes are TRBV7-3 and TRBJ2-2; possibly TRBD2 for D (6 bases). V gave up 3 bases and J gave up 2 bases, with 10 bases separating them. The CDR3 runs 15 residues. CDR1 is SGHTA, CDR2 FQGTGA, per germline.

The chain couples TRBV5-1 to TRBJ2-2, with a possible D match to TRBD1 (6 bases). CDR3 length: 17 amino acids. Germline-derived CDR1 and CDR2 are SGHRS and YFSETQ. Trimming took 5 bases from V and 3 from J, leaving 20 bases between them. CDR3: CASRTNSRDIYTGELFF. The CDR3 DNA reads TGCGCCAGCAGAACGAACTCCCGGGACATATACACCGGGGAGCTGTTTTTT.